The 19 T cell receptor beta chains given below trace back to one sample, sequenced in a study of blood T cell repertoires in COVID-19. Using immunoSEQ multiplex PCR, the repertoire was profiled, and TCRdb retains in-frame clones only, with some absent. The repertoire holds fewer than 400,000 clones, with over 75% as singletons. The sequencing sample was made of PBMCs or T cells enriched from blood (not recorded which). All receptors derive from a man aged 25-45 years who had recovered from COVID-19.

This rearrangement joins TRBV2 to TRBJ1-2; D perhaps matches TRBD1 (5 bases). Germline lookup yields CDR1 SNHLY and CDR2 FYNNEI. Trimming took 5 bases from V and 9 from J, leaving 13 bases between them. The CDR3 covers 12 residues. The DNA of the CDR3 is TGTGCCAGCAGTAGGGAGGGGCCTAGCTACACCTTC. The encoded protein is CASSREGPSYTF.

This clone was recorded many times. The gene calls are TRBV4-2 and TRBJ2-3; TRBD2 agrees at 10 bases. This CDR3 is 16 amino acids long. V trimming: 4 bases; J trimming: 1 base; junction bases outside the gene matches: 5. Germline V gives CDR1 LGHNA, CDR2 YNFKEQ. The CDR3 is CASSLTGTSGTDTQYF. The CDR3 DNA reads TGTGCCAGCAGCCTTACCGGGACTAGCGGCACAGATACGCAGTATTTT.

DNA for the CDR3: TGTGCCAGTAGTATAGAGCTGTTGAGCTCCTACGAGCAGTACTTC. Its translation is CASSIELLSSYEQYF. This chain links TRBV19 with TRBJ2-7; no definite D call. This CDR3 is built from 15 residues. Germline-derived CDR1 and CDR2 are LNHDA and SQIVND (reference sequence). Trimming pared 0 bases from V and 0 bases from J, leaving 9 bases between.

The rearrangement joins TRBV20-1 to TRBJ1-1; possible D gene TRBD1, 5 bases. The length of the CDR3 is 11 residues. Germline CDR1 DFQATT, CDR2 SNEGSKA (reference sequence). V lost 7 bases to trimming and J lost 4 bases, with 10 bases between them. In nucleotides, the CDR3 is TGCAGTGGGTGGGGCTCCACTGAAGCTTTCTTT. Translated, it gives CSGWGSTEAFF.

The genes are TRBV6-5 and TRBJ2-7; TRBD1 might be the D (6 bases). The germline V and J ends were trimmed by 6 bases and 4 bases, with 19 bases remaining between them. Germline V gives CDR1 MNHEY, CDR2 SVGAGI. The CDR3 contains 15 residues. CDR3 DNA sequence: TGTGCCAGCAGACCCACCCTGGGGGCCGAGTACGAGCAGTACTTC. Protein sequence: CASRPTLGAEYEQYF.

The V and J genes are TRBV5-8 and TRBJ2-7, with TRBD2 matching 8 bases. The CDR3 length is 16 residues. The V and J ends lost 4 bases and 4 bases, in that order; junction bases with no gene match: 13. Germline V gene lookup returns CDR1 SGHTS and CDR2 YDEGEE. Written as DNA, the CDR3 is TGTGCCAGCAGCCGTGGTCGCGGGGGGCGGGTATACGAGCAGTACTTC. This sequence encodes CASSRGRGGRVYEQYF. Together with reference TRBV5-8 and TRBJ2-7, the CDR3 gives the full variable domain: EAGVTQSPTHLIKTRGQQATLRCSPISGHTSVYWYQQALGLGLQFLLWYDEGEERNRGNFPPRFSGRQFPNYSSELNVNALELEDSALYLCASSRGRGGRVYEQYFGPGTRLTVT.

With respect to this clone: The same CDR3 also results from other DNA sequences found in this sample. The CDR3 here is CASSLDGGTGELFF. CDR3 nucleotide sequence: TGTGCCAGCAGCTTAGACGGGGGCACCGGGGAGCTGTTTTTT. The chain combines TRBV7-6 with TRBJ2-2; tentative D call: TRBD2 (6 bases). Germline-derived CDR1 and CDR2 are SGHVS and FNYEAQ. V was clipped by 1 base and J by 4 bases, with 7 bases between them. The CDR3 is 14 amino acids.

This clone was counted only a few times. The chain joins TRBV11-2 to TRBJ1-4; 9 positions match TRBD1. Trimming took 3 bases from V and 6 from J; bases not matched to a gene: 11. This CDR3 region has 17 residues. Germline CDR1 is SGHAT and CDR2 is FQNNGV. The CDR3 DNA sequence: TGTGCCAGCAGCTTGGAAAAACCGGGACAGGGCTATGAAAAACTGTTTTTT. Encoded protein: CASSLEKPGQGYEKLFF.

A note on this clone: Different DNA sequences within this sample yield the same CDR3. J is TRBJ1-2 and V is TRBV2; D is unresolved. Germline lookup yields CDR1 SNHLY and CDR2 FYNNEI. This CDR3 contains 12 residues. V was clipped by 3 bases and J by 3 bases, with 5 bases between them. CDR3 loop: CASSERDYGYTF. In DNA form, the CDR3 reads TGTGCCAGCAGTGAGCGGGACTATGGCTACACCTTC. The full variable domain, completed using reference TRBV2 and TRBJ1-2, is EPEVTQTPSHQVTQMGQEVILRCVPISNHLYFYWYRQILGQKVEFLVSFYNNEISEKSEIFDDQFSVERPDGSNFTLKIRSTKLEDSAMYFCASSERDYGYTFGSGTRLTVV.

The rearrangement uses TRBV5-1 and TRBJ1-6; 7 bases line up with TRBD1. V lost 4 bases and J lost 7; bases outside the gene matches: 2. Germline V gives CDR1 SGHRS, CDR2 YFSETQ. The CDR3 consists of 13 residues. CDR3 residues: CASSMGQNSPLHF. The CDR3 DNA is TGCGCCAGCAGCATGGGACAGAATTCACCCCTCCACTTT.

Only one count was recorded for this clone. The chain combines TRBV5-4 with TRBJ2-5; tentatively, D is TRBD2 (6 bases). V lost 4 bases and J lost 5, with 12 bases in between. The CDR3 contains 13 residues. CDR1 is SGHNT and CDR2 is YYREEE in the germline V gene (reference sequence). Written as DNA, the CDR3 is TGTGCCAGCAGCGTGGGACTCGAGGAGACCCAGTACTTC. It specifies CASSVGLEETQYF.

The chain carries TRBV6-5 and TRBJ2-7, with a tentative D call TRBD1 (5 bases). V lost 2 bases and J 2 bases, leaving 10 bases between the germline ends. Germline V gene lookup returns CDR1 MNHEY and CDR2 SVGAGI. The CDR3 sequence is 14 residues long. The CDR3 protein is CASSYQGFPYEQYF. The CDR3 DNA sequence: TGTGCCAGCAGTTACCAGGGATTCCCCTACGAGCAGTACTTC.

The genes are TRBV3-1 (or the pseudogene TRBV3-2) and TRBJ2-5, with a tentative D call TRBD2 (5 bases). V lost 0 bases, J lost 5 bases, and 19 bases lay in between. The CDR3 consists of 17 residues. Germline V gene lookup returns CDR1 LGHDT and CDR2 YNNKEL (reference sequence). The CDR3 protein is CASSQEVGRAKLETQYF. CDR3 DNA sequence: TGTGCCAGCAGCCAAGAAGTCGGGCGGGCCAAGTTGGAGACCCAGTACTTC.

J is TRBJ2-5 and V is TRBV2; TRBD2 agrees at 10 bases. The CDR3 totals 14 residues. With 5 bases clipped from V and 4 bases from J, the junction kept 4 bases outside the gene matches. CDR1 and CDR2 from the germline V gene are SNHLY and FYNNEI. CDR3 in DNA: TGTGCCAGCAGTCGAGCGGGGGGGCGAGAGACCCAGTACTTC. It codes for CASSRAGGRETQYF. The full variable domain, completed using reference TRBV2 and TRBJ2-5, is EPEVTQTPSHQVTQMGQEVILRCVPISNHLYFYWYRQILGQKVEFLVSFYNNEISEKSEIFDDQFSVERPDGSNFTLKIRSTKLEDSAMYFCASSRAGGRETQYFGPGTRLLVL.

The chain couples TRBV18 to TRBJ2-7; weak D call: TRBD1 (5 bases). This CDR3 is 13 amino acids long. CDR1 and CDR2 from the germline V gene are KGHSH and LQKENI. Trimming pared 1 base from V and 1 base from J, leaving 5 bases between. CDR3 nucleotide sequence: TGTGCCAGCTCACCACAGGGGTCCTACGAGCAGTACTTC. Residues: CASSPQGSYEQYF.

V usage is TRBV30 and J usage is TRBJ1-5, with TRBD1 matching over 7 bases. Per germline, CDR1 GTSNPN and CDR2 SVGIG (reference sequence). Trimming took 2 bases from V and 6 from J; bases not matched to a gene: 7. This CDR3 region has 14 residues. The CDR3 nucleotides are TGTGCCTGGAGTCCCAACAGGGGCTCTCAGCCCCAGCATTTT. The encoded protein is CAWSPNRGSQPQHF.

The rearrangement uses TRBV9 and TRBJ1-1; no reliable D call. V was clipped by 0 bases and J by 3 bases, with 6 bases between them. The CDR3 is 13 residues long. In germline, CDR1 is SGDLS, CDR2 YYNGEE. CDR3 coding DNA: TGTGCCAGCAGCGTAGAACCGGACACTGAAGCTTTCTTT. It encodes CASSVEPDTEAFF.

This clone was seen just once. This chain links TRBV9 with TRBJ1-6, with 8 bases lining up with TRBD1. V dropped 3 bases and J dropped 4; count of bases not matched to a gene: 3. The CDR3 is 15 amino acids. The germline V gene has CDR1 SGDLS and CDR2 YYNGEE. CDR3 bases: TGTGCCAGCAGCGAGGGGGACAGGTATAATTCACCCCTCCACTTT. The encoded protein is CASSEGDRYNSPLHF.

The V and J genes are TRBV27 and TRBJ2-7; D may be TRBD2 (5 bases). V shed 2 bases and J shed 5 bases, with 13 bases lying between them. The CDR3 covers 14 residues. CDR1 is MNHEY and CDR2 is SMNVEV in the germline V gene (reference sequence). The CDR3 sequence is CASSLTLASHEQYF. CDR3 DNA: TGTGCCAGCAGTTTAACCCTGGCTAGCCACGAGCAGTACTTC.